These 8 T cell receptor beta chains were all obtained from the same sample, sequenced in a study of cytomegalovirus exposure and HLA in healthy donors. Both 60 Vbeta primers and 13 Jbeta primers went into the PCR. The method was immunoSEQ multiplex PCR; TCRdb's version includes in-frame clones alone and lacks a portion of them. The sample yields some 160,000 clones, 60% to 85% seen once. The sample consisted of PBMCs. The receptor set was obtained from a man aged 45-65 years in good health and CMV-seropositive.

On this clone: Only one base separates this from a far larger clonotype, so it likely reflects a read error. The CDR3 DNA reads as TGTGCCAGCAGCCAATCCGGGAAGAACACTGAAGCTTTCTTT. Its translation is CASSQSGKNTEAFF. The V and J genes are TRBV5-5 and TRBJ1-1; D is unresolved. The germline V gene has CDR1 SGHKS and CDR2 YYEKEE (reference sequence). The CDR3 runs 14 residues. V gave up 4 bases and J gave up 1 base, with 11 bases separating them.

This clone has just a few counts. V usage is TRBV7-3 and J usage is TRBJ1-1; D may be TRBD1 (6 bases). V gave up 4 bases and J gave up 6 bases, with 15 bases separating them. This CDR3 has 14 amino acids. Germline V gene data show CDR1 as SGHTA and CDR2 as FQGTGA. DNA for the CDR3: TGTGCCAGCAGCTCTTTGGGGGGGGCAGCTGAAGCTTTCTTT. It yields the protein CASSSLGGAAEAFF.

This chain joins TRBV20-1 and TRBJ2-1, with D hard to call. V was shortened by 6 bases and J by 6 bases, with 6 bases between the two germline ends. This CDR3 region has 10 residues. Germline V gene lookup returns CDR1 DFQATT and CDR2 SNEGSKA (reference sequence). The CDR3 DNA follows: TGCAGTGCCTATGGCAATGAGCAGTTCTTC. Amino acids: CSAYGNEQFF.

This chain uses TRBV5-1 with TRBJ1-4; 9 bases map to TRBD1. The germline CDR1 and CDR2 sequences are SGHRS and YFSETQ. This CDR3 comprises 14 residues. V lost 4 bases and J lost 8; bases outside the gene matches: 6. DNA of the CDR3: TGCGCCAGCAGCCGGGGCGGGACAGGGGAAAAACTGTTTTTT. Translated: CASSRGGTGEKLFF.

The chain recombines TRBV10-3 with TRBJ2-4; D gene uncertain. There are 17 residues in the CDR3. Looked up from germline, CDR1 is ENHRY and CDR2 is SYGVKD. V was pared by 0 bases and J by 0 bases, with 12 bases between. The CDR3: CAISESAGLIAKNIQYF. In DNA form, the CDR3 reads TGTGCCATCAGTGAGTCTGCAGGCCTCATAGCCAAAAACATTCAGTACTTC.

This clone was counted between two and nine times. Here the CDR3 reads CASSPQEGSYEQYF. The CDR3, as DNA: TGTGCCAGCAGCCCACAGGAAGGCTCCTACGAGCAGTACTTC. The gene calls are TRBV5-5 and TRBJ2-7, with TRBD1 as a possible D gene (5 bases). Trimming shortened V by 4 bases and J by 0 bases, and 11 bases separated the two germline ends. Germline CDR1 reads SGHKS; CDR2 reads YYEKEE (reference sequence). The CDR3 extends over 14 amino acids.

The V and J genes are TRBV19 and TRBJ2-5; 9 bases align to TRBD2. The CDR3 runs 16 residues. The germline V gene encodes CDR1 LNHDA and CDR2 SQIVND (reference sequence). The V gene end was trimmed by 5 bases and the J gene end by 7 bases; junction bases not matched to a gene: 14. As DNA, the CDR3 is TGTGCCAGTAGTCCTATCATCGGGACTAGCAGGGGGACCCAGTACTTC. It codes for CASSPIIGTSRGTQYF.

This sequence joins TRBV21-1 and TRBJ2-1; the D call of TRBD2 is as the table states it, not checked on the DNA. TRBV21-1 is a documented pseudogene. The CDR3 has 18 amino acids. The DNA for the CDR3 is TGTGCCAGCAGCAAAGTTGGCGGGGGCTTTTGCTCCTACAATGAGCAGTTCTTC. It yields the protein CASSKVGGGFCSYNEQFF.